This T cell receptor (beta chain) was sequenced during a study of cytomegalovirus exposure and HLA in healthy donors. Study-wide results and limits: Analysis was carried out at a later point, and it linked a missense DCLRE1C variant to TCR beta V- and J-gene trimming.

All the people who gave samples were healthy bone marrow donors. At collection, donors were nominally healthy, but unrecorded immune exposures were probable. Trimming took 6 bases from V and 6 from J, leaving 14 bases between them. The length of the CDR3 is 12 residues. Germline loops: CDR1 SQVTM, CDR2 ANQGSEA. As to this clone: Its antigen is as yet unknown.

The PCR was carried out with 60 Vbeta primers and 13 Jbeta primers. Profiling relied on immunoSEQ multiplex PCR, and the TCRdb table lists in-frame clones only, not all of them. Here the sample spans about 140,000 clones, around nine tenths being singletons. The receptor's source is a woman in her 30s in good health and CMV-seronegative. Sequenced material: PBMCs. The chain is built from TRBV29-1 and TRBJ1-2; possible D gene TRBD1, 6 bases. DNA of the CDR3: TGCAGCGTCGGGGCGGGGGCGAATGGCTACACCTTC. It encodes CSVGAGANGYTF.